This paragraph reports one T cell receptor beta chain. Which antigen it targets is not known. Base qualities are not recorded, but no much larger clone differs from it by a single base. CDR1 MNHNS and CDR2 SASEGT were looked up in the germline V gene. The CDR3 goes from the cysteine to the phenylalanine over 16 residues. Only CDR3 DNA is held: 48 bases, read in frame from base 1. V and J are trimmed by 2 bases and 3 bases, and the gene matches miss 6 bases of the junction. On an AutoMACS, CD4+ and CD8+ cells were isolated via positive magnetic bead selection, and their purity was verified by flow cytometry. Clonal expansions were first screened by flow cytometry with a TCR V beta antibody panel, then characterized by TCRB deep sequencing of sorted CD8+ fractions. Ficoll-Paque PLUS density gradient separation was used to isolate peripheral blood mononuclear cells. DNA from CD4-enriched, CD8-enriched or PBMC samples was extracted using Nucleospin Tissue or Tissue XS kits and then quantified on a Qubit 2.0 fluorometer.

This sample stems from a study of somatic mutations in cytotoxic T cells in rheumatoid arthritis (dated by TCRdb to between 2016 and 2019). Describing the broader study: Before any treatment started and right after they were diagnosed, patients gave peripheral blood samples (approximately 27 ml EDTA). The study asked whether expanded CD8+ T-cell clones in newly diagnosed, untreated rheumatoid arthritis carry somatic mutations, and used TCRB deep sequencing to characterize clonality. A total of some 68 rheumatoid arthritis patients and about 20 healthy controls underwent TCRB deep sequencing. Some V beta antibody-stained T-cell populations were flow-sorted on a FACSAria II or Sony SH800 at nearly 100% purity, and sorted V beta1+ cells also underwent TCRB sequencing. The median ages of the patient and control groups were essentially identical.

The immunoSEQ assay was applied to genomic DNA for TCRB CDR3 sequencing. On the authors' methods: Only a few patient CD8+ clones larger than 1% matched published virus-specific TCRB sequences when compared against them. Only productive TCRB rearrangements were included in the analyses. Clonality was expressed as a Shannon entropy-based productive clonality index, with each clone defined by a unique TCRB CDR3 sequence. The template counts of each clone relative to the total templates per sample were used to calculate repertoire overlap between two samples. A correlation with a Spearman r of about 0.57 was found between V-gene usage by flow cytometry and V-gene usage by TCRB sequencing. The immuneACCESS repertoire file appears here via TCRdb, limited to in-frame rearrangements. These files lack a portion of the clones; in checked studies, under half of the deficit traces to unresolved V genes, and the cause of the others is not known. The V and J calls and clone size are taken from that table; D and trimming were inferred from the DNA. Within this sample are about 15,000 clones, with 65% to 75% of them counted one time only. Around 15% of the sample is in the top ten clones.

Results and caveats for the whole study, not just this receptor: The finding that TRBV07 was slightly underrepresented in patients was left unadjusted for multiple comparisons. Several identical CD8+ TCRB sequences were found in both blood and synovial fluid, and in about an eighth of the 65 patients the largest CD8+ clone exceeded 20% of CD8+ cells. Healthy controls showed no age-related increase in CD8+ clonality, whereas patients did (Spearman r ~ 0.5). There was no significant difference in CD8+ T-cell clonality between rheumatoid arthritis patients and age-matched healthy controls. Viral specificity could not be ruled out by absence from virus-specific databases, and the antigen targets of the expanded CD8+ clones remained unknown.

The TCR sequence derives from an adult with rheumatoid arthritis. Sequencing input: CD8+ T cells sorted from blood. Rearrangement joined TRBV6-1 to TRBJ2-3, with 9 bases in between that match TRBD2. The CDR3 protein is CASSENAGGRTDTQYF. The sequenced DNA: TGTGCCAGCAGTGAAAACGCGGGAGGGAGAACAGATACGCAGTATTTT.